This note documents a single TCR beta chain sequence. Its specific antigen is unknown. There are no base qualities to consult, and no much larger clone falls within one base. Synthetic TCR analog templates were spiked into each PCR to estimate absolute template abundance from read counts. The immunoSEQ assay used bias-controlled V and J gene primers to amplify TCRbeta CDR3 regions from genomic DNA. Rearranged TCRbeta segments were sequenced at approximately 20X coverage. Per the original workflow: Clustering was used to correct sequencing errors, and CDR3s were annotated against IMGT so that V, D and J genes could be assigned. Only productive TCRbeta rearrangements were used in downstream analyses, excluding out-of-frame or stop-codon sequences. Clonality was calculated as one minus the Shannon entropy normalized by the log of the number of unique productive sequences. Clones differing between time points or between blood and tumor were identified by Fisher's exact test with Benjamini-Hochberg correction at adjusted p below 0.01. This is the immuneACCESS table as TCRdb keeps it, with only in-frame sequences that have V and J called. A part of the clones is gone; compared with another copy, unresolved V genes explain less than half, and the rest is unexplained. The D gene and trimming were derived from the DNA, and the V and J assignments and clone size from that table. The sample table holds about 38,000 clones, of which just under 85% were seen once. Together, the top ten hold roughly 15% of the sample.

The data are from a study of PD-L1 blockade in urothelial cancer (TCRdb year 2017). A note on the overall study: Therapy was started in 2014 for all patients, and atezolizumab 1,200 mg was administered intravenously every 3 weeks. Durable clinical benefit was achieved by nine patients and was not achieved by 20 patients. Pretreatment tumor samples, along with matched peripheral blood collected serially before and after atezolizumab treatment, underwent TCR sequencing. An exploratory multi-omic analysis was conducted of the somatic, immune and clinical correlates of response to PD-L1 blockade with atezolizumab in urothelial cancer. Patients had an ECOG performance status of 0 or 1 and had received between 0 and 3 prior chemotherapy regimens. About 90% of the roughly 29 patients were identified as males with urothelial cancer of bladder origin, and a prior smoking history was reported by 18 of 29 patients. Durable clinical benefit was defined as progression-free survival longer than 6 months, and TCR features were also tested against progression-free and overall survival. In the same patients who had TCR sequencing, pretreatment tumors also underwent whole exome sequencing and RNA sequencing. Blood samples gave median yields of around 140,000 T cells and approximately 80,000 unique TCRs, along with a median clonality of around 0.08. Twenty-nine patients had pretreatment blood TCR-seq, some 24 had at least one posttreatment blood collection, and some 24 had tumor TCR-seq. Blood samples were analyzed at 3 weeks after treatment start (second dose) and at 6 weeks after treatment start.

The time point label here, explained by the study, means: pretreatment peripheral blood. The cohort included 29 patients with locally advanced or metastatic urothelial carcinoma who were treated at Memorial Sloan Kettering on a trial protocol. Peripheral blood mononuclear cells were collected from each patient pretreatment and during treatment, giving between 1 and 8 total time points per patient. The Qiagen DNeasy Blood extraction kit was used to purify genomic DNA from total PBMCs and tumor samples. PBMCs were collected pretreatment and during treatment, and were isolated and stored as previously described. Study-level results and caveats: Small sample size (n ≈ 28) and many exploratory analyses mean the results are intended to be hypothesis-generating. Improved progression-free and overall survival was associated with having pretreatment peripheral blood TCR clonality below the median. At 3 weeks after the start of treatment, tumor-associated TCR clones in peripheral blood had expanded more in patients with durable benefit (n ≈ 24, p = 0.022).

The cysteine opens and the phenylalanine closes a CDR3 of 16 amino acids. The sequence is cut down to CDR3 DNA, 48 bases in frame from base 1. CDR1 and CDR2 were assigned from the germline V gene as SGHTS and YDEGEE. V is pruned by 6 bases and J by 4 bases, leaving 13 bases of the junction without a gene match. The sequencing here drew on PBMCs, taken around atezolizumab (anti-PD-L1) treatment. This receptor chain uses TRBV5-8 and TRBJ2-1, and TRBD1 aligns with 7 junction nucleotides. The origin of this receptor is a man of 80 years or more with urothelial cancer. The nucleotide sequence reads as follows: TGTGCCAGCACGCTTAACAGGGGCCGTTTTTACAATGAGCAGTTCTTC. This sequence encodes CASTLNRGRFYNEQFF.